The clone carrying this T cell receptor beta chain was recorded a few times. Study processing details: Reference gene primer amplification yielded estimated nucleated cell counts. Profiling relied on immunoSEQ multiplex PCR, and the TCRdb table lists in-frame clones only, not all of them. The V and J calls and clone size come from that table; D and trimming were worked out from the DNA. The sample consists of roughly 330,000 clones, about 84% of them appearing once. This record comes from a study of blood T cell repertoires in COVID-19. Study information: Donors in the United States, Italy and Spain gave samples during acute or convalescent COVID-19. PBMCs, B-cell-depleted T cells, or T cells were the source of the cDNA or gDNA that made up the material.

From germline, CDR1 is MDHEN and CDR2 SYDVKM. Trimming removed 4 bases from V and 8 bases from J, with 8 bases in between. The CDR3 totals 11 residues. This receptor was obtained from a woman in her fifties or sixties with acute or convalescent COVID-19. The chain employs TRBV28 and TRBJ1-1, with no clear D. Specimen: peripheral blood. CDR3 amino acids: CASSSTPEAFF. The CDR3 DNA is TGTGCCAGCAGTTCCACACCAGAAGCTTTCTTT. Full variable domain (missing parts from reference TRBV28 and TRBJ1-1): DVKVTQSSRYLVKRTGEKVFLECVQDMDHENMFWYRQDPGLGLRLIYFSYDVKMKEKGDIPEGYSVSREKKERFSLILESASTNQTSMYLCASSSTPEAFFGQGTRLTVV.